This TCR beta chain came from a study of vaccination and CD4 T cells after COVID-19. This clonotype was seen once. What it recognizes is unknown. The germline V gene has CDR1 KGHSH and CDR2 LQKENI. V was shortened by 3 bases and J by 3 bases, with 14 bases between the two germline ends. This CDR3 has 15 residues. Sequencing of cultured CD4+ T cell DNA used the Oncomine TCR Beta short-read assay. TCRdb used MiXCR to reprocess the PCR reads, holding one entry per CDR3 protein. The sample lists approximately 10,000 distinct CDR3 sequences, 53% seen once, with roughly 29% in the top ten. Treatment defined: approximately nine-day PBMC culture with coronavirus spike peptide pools or control peptides (ViraFEST assay).

This receptor was taken from a human donor who had recovered from COVID-19. What was sequenced was CD4+ T cells from blood, cultured in vitro. V usage is TRBV18 and J usage is TRBJ2-5; possibly TRBD1 for D (5 bases). The CDR3 loop reads CASSPTPGQEETQYF. The CDR3, as DNA: TGTGCCAGCTCACCGACACCAGGGCAGGAAGAGACCCAGTACTTC.